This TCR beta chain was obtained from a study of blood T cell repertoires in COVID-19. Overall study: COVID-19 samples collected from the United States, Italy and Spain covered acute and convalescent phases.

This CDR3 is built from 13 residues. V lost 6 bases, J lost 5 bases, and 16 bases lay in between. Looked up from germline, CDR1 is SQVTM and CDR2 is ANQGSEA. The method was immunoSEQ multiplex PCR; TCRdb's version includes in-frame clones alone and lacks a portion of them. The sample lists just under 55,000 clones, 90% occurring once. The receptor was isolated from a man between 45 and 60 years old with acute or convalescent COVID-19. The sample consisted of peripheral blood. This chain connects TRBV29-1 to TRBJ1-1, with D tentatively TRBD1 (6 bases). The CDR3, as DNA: TGCAGCGTCGGGGACACTCTAAATACTGAAGCTTTCTTT. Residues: CSVGDTLNTEAFF.